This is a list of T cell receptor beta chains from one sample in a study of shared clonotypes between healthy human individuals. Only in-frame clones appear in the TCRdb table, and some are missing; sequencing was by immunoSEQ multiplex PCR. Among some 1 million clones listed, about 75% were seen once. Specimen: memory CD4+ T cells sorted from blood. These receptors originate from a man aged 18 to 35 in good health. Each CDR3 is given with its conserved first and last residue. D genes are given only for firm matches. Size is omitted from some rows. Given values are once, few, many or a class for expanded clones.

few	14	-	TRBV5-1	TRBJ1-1	CASSSSGMNTEAFF	TGCGCCAGCAGCTCTTCAGGCATGAACACTGAAGCTTTCTTT
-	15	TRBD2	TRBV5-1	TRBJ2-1	CASSLEASGRNEQFF	TGCGCCAGCAGCTTGGAGGCTAGCGGCCGCAATGAGCAGTTCTTC
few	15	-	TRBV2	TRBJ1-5	CASSVGGDSNQPQHF	TGTGCCAGTTCCGTTGGGGGAGATAGCAATCAGCCCCAGCATTTT
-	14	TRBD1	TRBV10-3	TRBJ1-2	CAISEHGTDYGYTF	TGTGCCATCAGTGAGCACGGGACAGACTATGGCTACACCTTC
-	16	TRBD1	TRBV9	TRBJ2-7	CASSSGQGADRHEQYF	TGTGCCAGCAGCTCCGGACAGGGGGCTGATCGACACGAGCAGTACTTC
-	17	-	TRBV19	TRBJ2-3	CASSLPKGRTSTDTQYF	TGTGCCAGTAGTCTCCCTAAGGGACGTACTAGCACAGATACGCAGTATTTT
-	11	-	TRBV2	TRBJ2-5	CASGDVETQYF	TGTGCCAGCGGCGACGTAGAGACCCAGTACTTC
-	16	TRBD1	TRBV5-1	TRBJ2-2	CASSQPGQGAGGELFF	TGCGCCAGCAGCCAACCGGGACAGGGGGCTGGCGGGGAGCTGTTTTTT
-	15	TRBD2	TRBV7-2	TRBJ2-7	CASSPTLSGGGEQYF	TGTGCCAGCAGCCCGACTTTGTCGGGAGGAGGCGAGCAGTACTTC
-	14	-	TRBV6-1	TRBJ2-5	CASSERDTPTTQYF	TGTGCCAGCAGTGAGAGGGATACCCCAACGACCCAGTACTTC
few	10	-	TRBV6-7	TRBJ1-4	CASTPGKLFF	TGTGCCAGCACACCGGGGAAACTGTTTTTT
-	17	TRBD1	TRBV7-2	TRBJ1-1	CASSQALGQRMNTEAFF	TGTGCCAGCAGCCAAGCTCTGGGACAGCGCATGAACACTGAAGCTTTCTTT
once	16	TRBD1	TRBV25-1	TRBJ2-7	CASRRQTGGISYEQYF	TGTGCCAGCAGACGCCAGACAGGGGGGATCTCCTACGAGCAGTACTTC
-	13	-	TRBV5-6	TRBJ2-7	CASSLLSRAEQYF	TGTGCCAGCAGCTTGTTATCTCGTGCCGAGCAGTACTTC
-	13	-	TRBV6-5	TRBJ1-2	CASRPFSAYGYTF	TGTGCCAGCAGGCCCTTCTCTGCTTATGGCTACACCTTC
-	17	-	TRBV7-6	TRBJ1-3	CASSLEGLWNIGNTIYF	TGTGCCAGCAGCTTAGAGGGGCTCTGGAACATCGGAAACACCATATATTTT
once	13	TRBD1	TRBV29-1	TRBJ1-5	CSGAGGAGQPQHF	TGCAGCGGTGCAGGGGGCGCGGGACAGCCCCAGCATTTT
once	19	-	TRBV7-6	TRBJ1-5	CASSPWEGQGRFGNQPQHF	TGTGCCAGCAGCCCCTGGGAGGGGCAGGGGCGTTTTGGTAATCAGCCCCAGCATTTT
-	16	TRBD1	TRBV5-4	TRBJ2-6	CASSRDSNSGANVLTF	TGTGCCAGCAGCCGGGACAGTAACTCTGGGGCCAACGTCCTGACTTTC
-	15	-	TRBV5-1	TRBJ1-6	CASSLGGSRDSPLHF	TGCGCCAGCAGCTTGGGAGGCTCTCGGGATTCACCCCTCCACTTT
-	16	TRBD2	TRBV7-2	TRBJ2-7	CASSLTGTSGPYEQYF	TGTGCCAGCAGCTTAACCGGGACTAGCGGACCCTACGAGCAGTACTTC
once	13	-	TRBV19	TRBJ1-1	CASSQQDNTEAFF	TGTGCCAGTAGCCAACAAGATAACACTGAAGCTTTCTTT
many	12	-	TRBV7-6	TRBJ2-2	CASSPGAGELFF	TGTGCCAGCAGTCCGGGGGCCGGGGAGCTGTTTTTT
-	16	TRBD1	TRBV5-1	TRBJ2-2	CASSNRQGTNTGELFF	TGCGCCAGCAGCAACCGACAGGGCACGAACACCGGGGAGCTGTTTTTT
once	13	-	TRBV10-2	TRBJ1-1	CASSLTYNTEAFF	TGCGCCAGCAGCCTAACTTATAACACTGAAGCTTTCTTT
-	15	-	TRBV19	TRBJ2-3	CASSKGLVPTDTQYF	TGTGCCAGTAGTAAAGGGCTAGTCCCCACAGATACGCAGTATTTT
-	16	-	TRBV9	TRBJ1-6	CASSVQGRRGNSPLHF	TGTGCCAGCAGCGTGCAGGGGCGGCGGGGTAATTCACCCCTCCACTTT
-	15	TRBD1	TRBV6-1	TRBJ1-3	CASSARTGPENTIYF	TGTGCCAGCAGTGCCAGGACAGGTCCGGAAAACACCATATATTTT
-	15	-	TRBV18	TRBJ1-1	CASSPPAGANTEAFF	TGTGCCAGCTCACCACCCGCAGGGGCGAACACTGAAGCTTTCTTT
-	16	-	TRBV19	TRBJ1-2	CASSPPGGSSFYGYTF	TGTGCCAGTAGTCCCCCCGGGGGTTCGTCTTTCTATGGCTACACCTTC
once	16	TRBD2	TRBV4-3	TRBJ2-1	CASSRKLAGGGNEQFF	TGCGCCAGCAGCCGAAAACTAGCGGGAGGGGGGAATGAGCAGTTCTTC
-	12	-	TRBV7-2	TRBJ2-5	CASSFGVETQYF	TGTGCCAGCAGCTTCGGGGTGGAGACCCAGTACTTC
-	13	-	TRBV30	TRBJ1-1	CAWNVAGNTEAFF	TGTGCCTGGAACGTGGCAGGGAACACTGAAGCTTTCTTT
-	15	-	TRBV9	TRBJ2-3	CASSVGEANTDTQYF	TGTGCCAGCAGCGTAGGCGAGGCCAACACAGATACGCAGTATTTT
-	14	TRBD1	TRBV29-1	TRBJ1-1	CSVVGGATNTEAFF	TGCAGCGTGGTAGGGGGCGCGACGAACACTGAAGCTTTCTTT
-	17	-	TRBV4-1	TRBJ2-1	CASSQIPGPTTNNEQFF	TGCGCCAGCAGCCAGATTCCGGGACCAACGACCAACAATGAGCAGTTCTTC
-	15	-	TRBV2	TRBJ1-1	CASTQDGAKNTEAFF	TGTGCCAGCACCCAGGACGGGGCTAAGAACACTGAAGCTTTCTTT
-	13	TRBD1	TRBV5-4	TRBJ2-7	CASSGDRDYEQYF	TGTGCCAGCAGCGGGGACAGGGACTACGAGCAGTACTTC
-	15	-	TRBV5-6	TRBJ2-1	CASSFGPATYNEQFF	TGTGCCAGCAGCTTTGGGCCCGCGACTTACAATGAGCAGTTCTTC
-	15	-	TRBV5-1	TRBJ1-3	CASRQTGSSGNTIYF	TGCGCCAGCAGGCAGACAGGAAGCTCTGGAAACACCATATATTTT
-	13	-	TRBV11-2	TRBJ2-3	CASRVRPTDTQYF	TGTGCCAGCAGGGTCCGCCCCACCGATACGCAGTATTTT
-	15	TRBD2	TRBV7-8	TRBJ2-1	CASSVTSGHGNEQFF	TGTGCCAGCAGCGTGACTAGCGGCCATGGGAATGAGCAGTTCTTC
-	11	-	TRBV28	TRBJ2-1	CASSSQVYEFF	TGTGCCAGCAGTTCCCAGGTGTATGAGTTCTTC
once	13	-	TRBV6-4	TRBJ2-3	CASSLEIGDTQYF	TGTGCCAGCAGCCTCGAAATAGGAGATACGCAGTATTTT
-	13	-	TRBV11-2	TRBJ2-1	CASSLARNNEQFF	TGTGCCAGCAGCTTAGCCAGAAACAATGAGCAGTTCTTC
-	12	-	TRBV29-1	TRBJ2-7	CSVATGWNEQYF	TGCAGCGTTGCTACAGGATGGAACGAGCAGTACTTC
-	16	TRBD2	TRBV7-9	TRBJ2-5	CASSARLAGGQETQYF	TGTGCCAGCAGCGCCCGACTAGCGGGGGGACAAGAGACCCAGTACTTC
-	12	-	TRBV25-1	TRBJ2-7	CASSGNSYEQYF	TGTGCCAGCAGTGGGAACTCCTACGAGCAGTACTTC
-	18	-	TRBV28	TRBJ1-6	CASSFVSAGSSYNSPLHF	TGTGCCAGCAGTTTTGTATCCGCAGGGAGCTCCTATAATTCACCCCTCCACTTT
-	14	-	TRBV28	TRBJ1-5	CASSYDPGIGSQHF	TGTGCCAGCAGTTACGACCCGGGTATAGGTTCCCAGCATTTT
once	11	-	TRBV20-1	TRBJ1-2	CSASGDNGYTF	TGCAGTGCTAGTGGGGATAATGGCTACACCTTC
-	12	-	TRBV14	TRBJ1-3	CASSQVGDTIYF	TGTGCCAGCAGCCAGGTCGGGGACACCATATATTTT
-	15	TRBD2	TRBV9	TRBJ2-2	CASSVTSGSTGELFF	TGTGCCAGCAGCGTTACTAGCGGTTCCACCGGGGAGCTGTTTTTT
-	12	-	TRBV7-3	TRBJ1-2	CASSPLTAGYTF	TGTGCCAGCAGCCCCTTGACGGCCGGCTACACCTTC
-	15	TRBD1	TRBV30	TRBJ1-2	CAWTARQGENYGYTF	TGTGCCTGGACTGCCCGACAGGGGGAGAACTATGGCTACACCTTC
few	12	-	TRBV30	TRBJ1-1	CAWSVGALRAFF	TGTGCCTGGAGTGTAGGGGCCCTAAGGGCTTTCTTT
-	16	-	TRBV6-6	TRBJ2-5	CASSSSTRGAWETQYF	TGTGCCAGCAGTTCCTCGACTAGAGGGGCCTGGGAGACCCAGTACTTC
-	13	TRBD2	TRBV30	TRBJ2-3	CAFKTSGTDTQYF	TGTGCCTTCAAAACTAGCGGCACAGATACGCAGTATTTT
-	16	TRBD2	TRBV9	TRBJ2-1	CASSSSGATLYNEQFF	TGTGCCAGCAGCTCGAGCGGGGCTACTTTATACAATGAGCAGTTCTTC